This paragraph reports one T cell receptor beta chain. One end of the junction does not line up with germline, which may come from a read error. Sequencing was performed with immunoSEQ multiplex PCR; in TCRdb, only in-frame clones are kept and a portion is missing. The sample yields about 480,000 clones, about four fifths seen once. Germline CDR1 SSHAT, CDR2 FNYEAQ (reference sequence). The CDR3 is 15 amino acids. The data derive from a study of shared clonotypes between healthy human individuals. Adults of Caucasian background living in Nashville, Tennessee made up all donors. Sequencing was carried out using PBMCs. The chain has TRBV7-7 and TRBJ2-5, with D possibly matching TRBD2 (5 bases). This receptor was taken from a woman aged 40-49 years in good health. Some clones in this sample may be carry-over from other donors' samples. CDR3 sequence reads: CASSQDPAGRETQYF. The CDR3, as DNA: TGTGCTAGCAGTCAGGATCCGGCGGGCCGAGAGACCCAGTACTTC.